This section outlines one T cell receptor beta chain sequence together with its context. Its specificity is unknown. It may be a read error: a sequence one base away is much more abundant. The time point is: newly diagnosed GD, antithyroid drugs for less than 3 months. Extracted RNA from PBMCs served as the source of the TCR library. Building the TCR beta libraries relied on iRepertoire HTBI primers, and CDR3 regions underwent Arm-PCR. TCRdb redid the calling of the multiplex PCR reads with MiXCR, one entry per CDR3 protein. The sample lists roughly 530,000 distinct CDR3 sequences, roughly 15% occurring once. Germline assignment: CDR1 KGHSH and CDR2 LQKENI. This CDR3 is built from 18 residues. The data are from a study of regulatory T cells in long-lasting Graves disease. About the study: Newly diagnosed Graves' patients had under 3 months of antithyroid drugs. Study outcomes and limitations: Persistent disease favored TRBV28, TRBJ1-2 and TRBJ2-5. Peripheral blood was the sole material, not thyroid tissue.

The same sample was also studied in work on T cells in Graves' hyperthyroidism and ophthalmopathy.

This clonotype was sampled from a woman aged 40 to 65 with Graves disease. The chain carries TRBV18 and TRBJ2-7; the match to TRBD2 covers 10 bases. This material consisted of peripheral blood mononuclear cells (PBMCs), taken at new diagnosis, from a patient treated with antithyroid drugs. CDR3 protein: CASPPALAGTPSGYEQYF. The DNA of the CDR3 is TGTGCCAGCCCACCGGCACTAGCGGGGACCCCGTCGGGCTACGAGCAGTACTTC.